The present T cell receptor (beta chain) was sequenced within a study of T cell responses to AZD1222 COVID-19 vaccine (dated by TCRdb to about 2021). Describing the broader study: A total of more than 230 trial participants underwent TCR sequencing, of whom around 200 received two doses of AZD1222 and about 25 received two doses of the MenACWY control vaccine. Enrollment into the trials was organized by age into subgroups of 18-55, 56-69 and 70-plus years, and those subgroups contained roughly 140, 27 and 60 TCR-sequenced participants, respectively.

Overall results and qualifications from the work: Vaccine-associated CD4 TCRs spanned the whole spike protein, with dominant responses in regions 160-218 and 743-854. In the small 56-69-year group, the increase in depth fell short of significance, most likely because of low power. No day 14 peak-response samples were available, so repertoires were characterized only after the peak T cell response. Conclusions about previously exposed vaccinees are limited, since just six or seven AZD1222 recipients were seropositive for SARS-CoV-2 at baseline. Spike-specific TCR breadth and depth rose significantly after two AZD1222 doses compared with day 0 and with MenACWY recipients. Most participants were white British and females outnumbered males, and the authors suggested that clonal diversity may have been underestimated. Nearly half of unique spike-specific TCRs reportedly recognized epitopes outside regions mutated in the B.1.351 and B.1.1.7 variants.

The CDR3 regions of human TCRbeta chains were analyzed by immunosequencing. As for the original processing: Repertoire TCRs were checked for matches against a reference library of SARS-CoV-2-specific TCRs that had been generated using the MIRA antigen-specificity platform. Breadth was defined as the fraction of unique TCRs that were SARS-CoV-2-associated, and depth was defined as the fraction of total T cells that were SARS-CoV-2-associated. Using the MIRA data, each spike-specific TCR was assigned both to the spike region to which the TCR was reactive and to a CD4 or CD8 class. Log10-transformed breadth and depth values were compared by one-way ANOVA with Sidak's multiple comparisons tests. The table was pulled from immuneACCESS by TCRdb, which kept in-frame rearrangements only. Such tables lose some clones; where checked, under half of the loss comes from unresolved V genes, and the rest has no known cause. The V and J calls and clone size were taken over from that table, and D and trimming were inferred from the DNA. Within this sample are approximately 96,000 clones, with around 84% of them counted one time only. More than 5% of the sample is held by the ten biggest clonotypes.

Explained via the paper, the time point label denotes: about 28 days (+/-7) after the second vaccine dose. AZD1222 recipients given second doses at about 4 weeks or at about 12 weeks were pooled, since spike-specific TCR depth and breadth were not found to differ between the two schedules. The vaccinee samples were drawn from two UK trials, COV001 and COV002, one of which was a single-blind randomized controlled phase 2/3 trial testing AZD1222 (ChAdOx1 nCoV-19) in healthy adults. For TCRbeta chain sequencing, PBMC samples were collected from trial participants at day 0 and at day 28 after the second dose. The CDR3 numbers 16 residues from cysteine through phenylalanine. The entry retains the CDR3 DNA only, 48 bases that are in frame from base 1. V and J are trimmed by 0 bases and 4 bases, and the gene matches miss 4 bases of the junction. CDR1 and CDR2, looked up from the germline V gene (reference sequence), are SGHNT and YYREEE.

This clone was seen only once. It lacks a known antigen. No base qualities exist here, and no much larger clone lies one base off it. Source: peripheral blood, taken 28 days after the second AZD1222 dose. This TCR derives from an adult who received the AZD1222 COVID-19 vaccine. The chain is assembled from TRBV5-4 and TRBJ2-5, and 12 bases in between align with TRBD1. At the DNA level, the sequence is TGTGCCAGCAGCTTGGGAGGGACAGGGGGCTTAGAGACCCAGTACTTC. The encoded protein is CASSLGGTGGLETQYF.